What follows describes a single TCR beta chain. Its antigen remains unidentified. Base qualities were left out, and no much larger clone turns up one base away. The immunoSEQ Assay, a bias-controlled multiplex PCR, was used to amplify TCRbeta CDR3 regions from genomic DNA. For the original study's pipeline: The number of nucleated cells in each sample was estimated from the amplification of reference gene primers within the assay. To quantify the absolute abundance of each unique TCRbeta CDR3 rearrangement, sequence reads were collapsed and filtered. For each sample, productive Simpson clonality was calculated by taking the square root of Simpson's diversity index across productive rearrangements. This immuneACCESS table, as held by TCRdb, lists in-frame sequences with V and J called but not all clones. Of the missing ones, under half trace to an unresolved V gene in checked studies; the others have no known cause. V, J and clone size were drawn from that table, and D and trimming were deduced from the DNA. The sample table contains approximately 100,000 clones; only one count was recorded for roughly 80% of them. The top ten clones comprise 15% to 20% of the sample.

Whole blood was collected in K2EDTA tubes by collaborating institutions according to the institutions' own protocols. For TCRbeta analysis, collaborator samples were shipped as frozen whole blood, as isolated PBMCs, or as DNA extracted from either sample type. This record comes from a study of blood T cell repertoires in COVID-19 (dated by TCRdb to 2018 to 2021). Concerning the study at large: Samples from collaborators originated in the United States, Italy and Spain and spanned both the acute and convalescent phases of COVID-19. The prospective study material was composed of cDNA or gDNA derived from T cells, B-cell-depleted T cells, or PBMCs. The dataset comprised deeply sampled blood TCRbeta repertoires from subjects exposed to, actively infected with, or recovered from COVID-19. A freely available public database, intended as a resource for researchers studying the immune response to SARS-CoV-2, is where the repertoires were released. Samples came from the ongoing ImmuneRACE study (first 160 participants) plus 1,254 subjects from 6 global collaborators. Sample metadata almost always included a de-identified subject ID, COVID-19 status, age in years and sex. Where HLA class I and class II types were available, the types were taken from metadata supplied by the sample provider, not from assay-based typing.

Overall study results and their limits: How much clinical and demographic metadata was included differed by source and by participant, and the metadata was provided uncurated.

CDR1 is given as LGHNA and CDR2 as YSLEER, both from the germline V gene. The junction carries 7 bases between V and J, which are trimmed by 4 bases and 4 bases respectively. The CDR3 goes from the cysteine to the phenylalanine over 12 residues. Only the CDR3 DNA stays, 36 bases, in frame from base 1. The V gene is TRBV4-3 and the J gene is TRBJ1-2; the D gene cannot be resolved reliably. The clonotype was recovered from a woman of 80 years or more with active or convalescent COVID-19. Sequencing was done on a sample of peripheral blood. The CDR3 protein: CASSLAGYGYTF. The DNA reads TGCGCCAGCAGCCTCGCCGGCTATGGCTACACCTTC.